These 32 T cell receptor beta chains were all obtained from the same sample, sequenced in a study of blood T cell repertoires in COVID-19. The method was immunoSEQ multiplex PCR; TCRdb's version includes in-frame clones alone and lacks a portion of them. The repertoire consists of over 150,000 clones, with 84% occurring once and the leading ten covering around 2.9%. Material: peripheral blood. All receptors come from a woman of 80 years or more with COVID-19, enrolled during active disease.

This chain joins TRBV28 and TRBJ2-7; 7 nucleotides line up with TRBD1. Per germline, CDR1 MDHEN and CDR2 SYDVKM. J was trimmed by 3 bases and V by 4 bases; bases with no gene match: 12. The length of the CDR3 is 16 residues. The CDR3 protein is CASSSYRDRKNYEQYF. The CDR3 nucleotides read TGTGCCAGCAGTTCCTACCGGGACAGAAAGAACTACGAGCAGTACTTC.

This rearrangement joins TRBV5-1 to TRBJ2-3; TRBD1 matches 10 bases. Germline CDR1 is SGHRS and CDR2 is YFSETQ. V trimming: 4 bases; J trimming: 4 bases; junction bases outside the gene matches: 9. The length of the CDR3 is 16 residues. CDR3 protein: CASSPGDRGGSDTQYF. CDR3 coding DNA: TGCGCCAGCAGCCCGGGGGACAGGGGTGGGTCAGATACGCAGTATTTT.

V usage is TRBV11-3 and J usage is TRBJ2-1, with D tentatively TRBD1 (6 bases). V lost 5 bases and J lost 10, with 15 bases in between. The CDR3 runs 13 residues. Looked up from germline, CDR1 is SGHNT and CDR2 is YENEEA. CDR3 region: CASSLRDTHEQFF. The CDR3 DNA sequence: TGTGCCAGCAGCCTTAGGGACACCCACGAGCAGTTCTTC.

This chain links TRBV5-5 with TRBJ1-5, with 7 positions matching TRBD1. The V gene's germline CDR1 is SGHKS and CDR2 YYEKEE (reference sequence). This CDR3 is built from 15 residues. V shed 4 bases, J shed 0 bases, and the junction held 4 bases outside the gene matches. CDR3 region: CASSQTGVSNQPQHF. CDR3 nucleotides: TGTGCCAGCAGCCAAACAGGGGTTAGCAATCAGCCCCAGCATTTT.

The rearrangement joins TRBV5-1 to TRBJ2-7; 9 bases are a match to TRBD1. The V gene's germline CDR1 is SGHRS and CDR2 YFSETQ. The CDR3 is made up of 14 amino acids. The ends lost 4 bases at V and 12 bases at J; junction bases unmatched: 14. This chain's CDR3 is CASSPTGGPPWVYF. DNA of the CDR3: TGCGCCAGCAGCCCCACAGGGGGCCCCCCCTGGGTGTACTTC. Together with reference TRBV5-1 and TRBJ2-7, the CDR3 gives the full variable domain: KAGVTQTPRYLIKTRGQQVTLSCSPISGHRSVSWYQQTPGQGLQFLFEYFSETQRNKGNFPGRFSGRQFSNSRSEMNVSTLELGDSALYLCASSPTGGPPWVYFGPGTRLTVT.

This chain links TRBV11-2 with TRBJ2-3, with D uncertain. This CDR3 contains 15 residues. Per germline, CDR1 SGHAT and CDR2 FQNNGV. Trimming removed 4 bases from V and 1 base from J, with 12 bases in between. The CDR3 DNA sequence: TGTGCCAGCAGCTCAACCCGACAAGGCACAGATACGCAGTATTTT. It encodes CASSSTRQGTDTQYF.

The rearrangement links TRBV19 to TRBJ2-7; 8 nucleotides agree with TRBD2. CDR3 length equals 16 residues. Germline V gives CDR1 LNHDA, CDR2 SQIVND (reference sequence). The V segment lost 3 bases and the J segment 5 bases; nucleotides outside the gene matches: 12. The CDR3 here is CASSILLSGERNEQYF. DNA for the CDR3: TGTGCCAGTAGTATCCTCCTTAGCGGGGAAAGGAACGAGCAGTACTTC.

This clone was observed a handful of times. The chain has TRBV18 and TRBJ2-7, with 8 bases identical to TRBD1. Unmatched junction bases numbered 2, after V lost 3 bases and J lost 4 bases. CDR1 and CDR2 from the germline V gene are KGHSH and LQKENI. CDR3 length: 13 amino acids. CDR3 nucleotide sequence: TGTGCCAGCTCACCGGACAGGGATTACGAGCAGTACTTC. As protein: CASSPDRDYEQYF.

The chain combines TRBV25-1 with TRBJ1-2; a weak D match, TRBD1 (6 bases). The CDR3 runs to 13 residues. Germline lookup yields CDR1 MGHDK and CDR2 SYGVNS. The V end lost 3 bases, the J end lost 7 bases, and 12 bases lay between the germline ends. CDR3 nucleotides: TGTGCCAGCAGTGATCGGGGGGCGCTTGGCTACACCTTC. This translates into CASSDRGALGYTF.

V usage is TRBV19 and J usage is TRBJ2-1; 8 bases agree with TRBD2. V trimming: 7 bases; J trimming: 5 bases; junction bases outside the gene matches: 13. In germline, CDR1 is LNHDA, CDR2 SQIVND (reference sequence). This CDR3 is built from 16 residues. DNA of the CDR3: TGTGCCAGTAACCCTGAGCGGGGGAGGCTCCACAATGAGCAGTTCTTC. This encodes CASNPERGRLHNEQFF.

The chain joins TRBV5-1 to TRBJ2-5; TRBD1 aligns across 7 bases. This CDR3 contains 13 residues. Germline V lookup: CDR1 SGHRS, CDR2 YFSETQ. Trimming at V came to 4 bases and at J to 4 bases, leaving 4 bases not matched to a gene. CDR3 coding DNA: TGCGCCAGCAGCCCGCAGGGGGTAGAGACCCAGTACTTC. Residues: CASSPQGVETQYF.

The chain is built from TRBV18 and TRBJ2-2, with 10 bases that match TRBD1. The CDR3 is 14 residues long. J was trimmed by 5 bases and V by 3 bases; bases with no gene match: 0. The germline V gene encodes CDR1 KGHSH and CDR2 LQKENI. CDR3 protein: CASSPGQGTGELFF. The CDR3 DNA is TGTGCCAGCTCACCGGGACAGGGGACCGGGGAGCTGTTTTTT.

The chain links TRBV12-3 or TRBV12-4 to TRBJ2-7; no firm D call. The CDR3 sequence is 12 residues long. V dropped 5 bases and J dropped 4 bases, with 9 bases sitting between them. CDR3 sequence reads: CASSPSYYEQYF. Here the CDR3 DNA reads TGTGCCAGCAGTCCGAGTTATTACGAGCAGTACTTC.

The chain is built from TRBV20-1 and TRBJ2-7; TRBD2 matches 7 bases. Germline values: CDR1 DFQATT, CDR2 SNEGSKA (reference sequence). The CDR3 is made up of 13 amino acids. J gave up 6 bases and V 3 bases, and 8 bases lay outside the gene matches. The CDR3 bases are TGCAGTGCTAGTTCGACTAGCATTCCCGAGCAGTACTTC. This sequence encodes CSASSTSIPEQYF.

V and J are TRBV28 and TRBJ1-2; 7 bases match TRBD1. CDR1 is MDHEN, CDR2 SYDVKM, per germline. J lost 13 bases, V lost 7 bases, and 12 bases had no gene match. The length of the CDR3 is 12 residues. The CDR3 DNA reads TGTGCCAGCACGAGACAGGGCCGTATGATCACCTTC. This encodes CASTRQGRMITF.

The V gene is TRBV6-6, the J gene TRBJ2-2, with unresolved D. Germline V gene sequence: CDR1 MNHNY, CDR2 SVGAGI (reference sequence). With 6 bases removed from V and 6 bases from J, the gap between germline ends came to 8 bases. The CDR3 covers 12 residues. CDR3 protein: CASRATPGELFF. DNA for the CDR3: TGTGCCAGCAGGGCGACACCCGGGGAGCTGTTTTTT.

The rearrangement joins TRBV6-5 to TRBJ2-5; D is undetermined. CDR1 and CDR2 from the germline V gene are MNHEY and SVGAGI. The CDR3 spans 15 residues. Trimming removed 6 bases at V and 5 bases at J, with 19 bases between. The CDR3 sequence: CASRVSGLPGETQYF. In DNA, the CDR3 is TGTGCCAGCAGGGTATCGGGTCTCCCCGGGGAGACCCAGTACTTC.

The chain joins TRBV9 to TRBJ2-7, with a weak D call TRBD1 (5 bases). The V gene lost 5 bases and the J gene lost 6 bases, with 21 bases spanning the gap. The CDR3 covers 15 residues. CDR1 and CDR2 from the germline V gene are SGDLS and YYNGEE. For the CDR3, the DNA is TGTGCCAGCAGTTACCGCGACAGCCATACCGGCGAGCAGTACTTC. Amino acids: CASSYRDSHTGEQYF.

This sequence joins TRBV29-1 and TRBJ2-2; possible D gene TRBD2, 5 bases. In germline, CDR1 is SQVTM, CDR2 ANQGSEA. The CDR3 loop spans 18 amino acids. Trimming shortened V by 4 bases and J by 5 bases, and 26 bases separated the two germline ends. CDR3 bases: TGCAGCGTTGCGGGAAGAGGATCAGACGGTTTTGGGACCGGGGAGCTGTTTTTT. This translates into CSVAGRGSDGFGTGELFF.

This clone has just one count. V usage is TRBV6-5 and J usage is TRBJ1-6; D not resolved. Germline loops: CDR1 MNHEY, CDR2 SVGAGI. Trimming left V 5 bases short and J 9 bases short, with 17 bases between. CDR3 size: 15 residues. The DNA of the CDR3 is TGTGCCAGCAGTCCTGCCCTTGGAGCGGGTTCACCCCTCCACTTT. Its protein product is CASSPALGAGSPLHF.

The chain couples TRBV7-2 to TRBJ2-3, with D perhaps TRBD2 (5 bases). Trimming shortened V by 5 bases and J by 2 bases, and 20 bases separated the two germline ends. This CDR3 spans 17 amino acids. The germline gives CDR1 SGHTA, CDR2 FQGNSA. CDR3 coding DNA: TGTGCCAGCAGCACCCGGGCTGCGGGCGTTAACACAGATACGCAGTATTTT. It is translated as CASSTRAAGVNTDTQYF.

The V call is TRBV30, the J call TRBJ2-2, with 7 bases aligning to TRBD2. The CDR3 is 16 residues long. The V gene end was trimmed by 0 bases and the J gene end by 5 bases; junction bases not matched to a gene: 9. Looked up from germline, CDR1 is GTSNPN and CDR2 is SVGIG (reference sequence). The CDR3 nucleotides are TGTGCCTGGAGTGTATGGACTAGGATGGGGACCGGGGAGCTGTTTTTT. Translation: CAWSVWTRMGTGELFF. Looking up the rest from reference TRBV30 and TRBJ2-2 gives the full variable domain: SQTIHQWPATLVQPVGSPLSLECTVEGTSNPNLYWYRQAAGRGLQLLFYSVGIGQISSEVPQNLSASRPQDRQFILSSKKLLLSDSGFYLCAWSVWTRMGTGELFFGEGSRLTVL.

This chain joins TRBV7-8 and TRBJ1-2; TRBD1 agrees at 8 bases. The CDR3 spans 13 residues. The V gene end was trimmed by 3 bases and the J gene end by 6 bases; junction bases not matched to a gene: 3. CDR1 is SGHVS and CDR2 is FQNEAQ in the germline V gene. The CDR3 is CASSFGQGNGYTF. Written as DNA, the CDR3 is TGTGCCAGCAGCTTTGGACAGGGTAATGGCTACACCTTC. Looking up the rest from reference TRBV7-8 and TRBJ1-2 gives the full variable domain: GAGVSQSPRYKVAKRGQDVALRCDPISGHVSLFWYQQALGQGPEFLTYFQNEAQLDKSGLPSDRFFAERPEGSVSTLKIQRTQQEDSAVYLCASSFGQGNGYTFGSGTRLTVV.

This rearrangement joins TRBV18 to TRBJ2-2; no firm D call. CDR1 and CDR2 (germline): KGHSH, LQKENI. The CDR3 extends over 15 amino acids. V was clipped by 3 bases and J by 3 bases, with 11 bases between them. In nucleotides, the CDR3 is TGTGCCAGCTCACCGGTGACAACAGACACCGGGGAGCTGTTTTTT. This codes for CASSPVTTDTGELFF.

The J gene is TRBJ2-4, the V gene TRBV5-1; 7 nucleotides align to TRBD2. The germline V gene encodes CDR1 SGHRS and CDR2 YFSETQ. The V segment lost 2 bases and the J segment 0 bases; nucleotides outside the gene matches: 2. This CDR3 comprises 15 residues. As DNA, the CDR3 is TGCGCCAGCAGCTTCTCGGGGGGAGCCAAAAACATTCAGTACTTC. Translation gives CASSFSGGAKNIQYF.

This chain uses TRBV19 with TRBJ1-5; TRBD1 might be the D (6 bases). With 3 bases removed from V and 9 bases from J, the gap between germline ends came to 15 bases. The CDR3 sequence is 14 residues long. In germline, CDR1 is LNHDA, CDR2 SQIVND (reference sequence). The CDR3 DNA reads TGTGCCAGTAGTATTGGGACAACCGGGACGCCCCAGCATTTT. Its protein product is CASSIGTTGTPQHF.

V usage is TRBV18 and J usage is TRBJ1-1, with unresolved D. The V end lost 7 bases, the J end lost 3 bases, and 12 bases lay between the germline ends. Germline V gene lookup returns CDR1 KGHSH and CDR2 LQKENI. The CDR3 sequence is 13 residues long. The chain's CDR3 is CASLLNSDTEAFF. As DNA, the CDR3 is TGTGCCAGCTTACTCAATTCGGACACTGAAGCTTTCTTT.

The chain couples TRBV30 to TRBJ1-2, with a tentative D call TRBD1 (5 bases). Trimming removed 6 bases from V and 8 bases from J, with 19 bases in between. In germline, CDR1 is GTSNPN, CDR2 SVGIG (reference sequence). The CDR3 spans 13 residues. CDR3 sequence reads: CACDVWQGGGYTF. The CDR3 DNA is TGTGCCTGCGATGTGTGGCAGGGTGGCGGCTACACCTTC. Filled out from reference TRBV30 and TRBJ1-2, the complete variable domain reads SQTIHQWPATLVQPVGSPLSLECTVEGTSNPNLYWYRQAAGRGLQLLFYSVGIGQISSEVPQNLSASRPQDRQFILSSKKLLLSDSGFYLCACDVWQGGGYTFGSGTRLTVV.

The table lists this clone with a count of one. One end of the junction fails to match germline, which may point to a read error. This chain joins TRBV3-1 (or the pseudogene TRBV3-2) and TRBJ2-7, with 12 bases that match TRBD1. The CDR3 totals 14 residues. Per the germline V gene, CDR1 is LGHDT and CDR2 is YNNKEL (reference sequence). The CDR3, as DNA: TGTGCCAGCAGCCTCGGGACAGGGGGCGACGACCAGTACTTC. Amino acid sequence: CASSLGTGGDDQYF.

This rearrangement joins TRBV28 to TRBJ2-2; unclear D gene. V was pared by 11 bases and J by 8 bases, with 15 bases between. CDR1 is MDHEN and CDR2 is SYDVKM in the germline V gene. The CDR3 consists of 12 residues. Here the CDR3 reads CAGSRLTGELFF. In DNA, the CDR3 is TGTGCCGGTTCGAGGTTAACGGGGGAGCTGTTTTTT.

This rearrangement joins TRBV19 to TRBJ2-2; TRBD2 aligns across 11 bases. The junction had 9 bases not matched to a gene; V was cut back by 5 bases and J by 4 bases. Germline V gives CDR1 LNHDA, CDR2 SQIVND (reference sequence). This CDR3 contains 17 residues. Written as DNA, the CDR3 is TGTGCCAGTAGTCCACGTAGCGGGGGGGCGGTCACCGGGGAGCTGTTTTTT. It encodes CASSPRSGGAVTGELFF.

This chain connects TRBV10-2 to TRBJ2-7, with 10 bases fitting TRBD2. Germline V CDR1 and CDR2: WSHSY, SAAADI. V lost 10 bases and J lost 2; bases outside the gene matches: 8. CDR3 length: 14 residues. CDR3 amino acids: CATQRLAGAYEQYF. The CDR3 DNA follows: TGCGCCACCCAGAGGCTAGCGGGAGCCTACGAGCAGTACTTC.